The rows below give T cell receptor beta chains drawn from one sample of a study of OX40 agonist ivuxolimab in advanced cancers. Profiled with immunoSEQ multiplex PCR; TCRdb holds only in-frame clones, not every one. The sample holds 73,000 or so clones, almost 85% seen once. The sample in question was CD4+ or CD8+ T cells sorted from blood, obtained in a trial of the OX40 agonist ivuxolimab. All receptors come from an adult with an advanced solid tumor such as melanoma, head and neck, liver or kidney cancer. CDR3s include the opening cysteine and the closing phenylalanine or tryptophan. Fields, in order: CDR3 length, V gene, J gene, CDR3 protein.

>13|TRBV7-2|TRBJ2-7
CASSLGAGYEQYF
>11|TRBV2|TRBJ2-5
CASSEKETQYF
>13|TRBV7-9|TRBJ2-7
CASSFRQSGEQYF
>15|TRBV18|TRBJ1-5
CASSPVGDSNQPQHF
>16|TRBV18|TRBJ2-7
CASSPQGSGGHYEQYF
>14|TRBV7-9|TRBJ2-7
CASSLSLTPGEQYF
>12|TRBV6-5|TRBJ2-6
CASHSGANVLTF
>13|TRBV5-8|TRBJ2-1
CASGTGVYNEQFF
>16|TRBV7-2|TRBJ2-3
CASSLKSGGRTDTQYF
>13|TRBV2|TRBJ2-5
CASSEVRGETQYF
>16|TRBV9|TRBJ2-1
CASSPPGGLSYNEQFF
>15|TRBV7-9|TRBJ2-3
CASSRQGPSTDTQYF
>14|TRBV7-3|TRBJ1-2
CASSLGGPGYGYTF
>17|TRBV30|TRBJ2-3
CAWSPLAGGRNTDTQYF
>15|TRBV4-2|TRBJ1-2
CASSQDRGSPYGYTF
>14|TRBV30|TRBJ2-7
CAWGAGTGIYEQYF
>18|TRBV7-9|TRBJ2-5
CASSLARYVDRDGETQYF
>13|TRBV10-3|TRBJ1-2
CAIRPTADYGYTF
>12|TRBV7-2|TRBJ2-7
CASSSNNYEQYF
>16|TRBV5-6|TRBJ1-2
CASIKTGLTISGGYTF
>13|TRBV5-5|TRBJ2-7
CASSLAVPYEQYF
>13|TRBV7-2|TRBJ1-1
CASSRQANTEAFF
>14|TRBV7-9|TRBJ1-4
CASSPDTRGEKLFF
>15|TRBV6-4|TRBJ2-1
CASSESSGVQGKQFF
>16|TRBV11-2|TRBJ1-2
CASSLDRTALSYGYTF
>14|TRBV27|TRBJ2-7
CASSLFGEHYEQYF
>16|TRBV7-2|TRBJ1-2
CASSFQMRTLNYGYTF
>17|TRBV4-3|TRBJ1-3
CASSQDAAVSRGNTIYF
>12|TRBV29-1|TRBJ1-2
CSVEAAGETYTF
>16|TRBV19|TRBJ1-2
CASSPSGQWANYGYTF
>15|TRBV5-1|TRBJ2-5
CASSLWTGLGETQYF
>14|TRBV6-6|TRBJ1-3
CASDPGGSGNTIYF
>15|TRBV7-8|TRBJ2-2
CASSLSAGRAGELFF
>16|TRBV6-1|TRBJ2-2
CASSDGDYYNTGELFF
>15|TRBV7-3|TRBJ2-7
CASSPTGQGGYEQYF
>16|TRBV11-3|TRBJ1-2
CASSLWNRRRIYGYTF
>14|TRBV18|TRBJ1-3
CASSTGSSGNTIYF
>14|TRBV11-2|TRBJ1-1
CASSLGQGGTEAFF
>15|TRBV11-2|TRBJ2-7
CASRTTKQVSYEQYF
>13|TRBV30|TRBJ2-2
CAWTGQAAGELFF
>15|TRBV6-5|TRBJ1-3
CASSAGTPSGNTIYF
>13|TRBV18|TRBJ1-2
CASSPGISVGYTF
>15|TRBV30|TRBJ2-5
CAWSYPREGWETQYF
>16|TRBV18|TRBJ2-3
CASSPRGARGGDTQYF
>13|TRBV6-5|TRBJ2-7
CASRSVGAGEQYF
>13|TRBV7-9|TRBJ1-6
CASSLAASQPLHF
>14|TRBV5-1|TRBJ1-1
CASSLDSLDTEAFF
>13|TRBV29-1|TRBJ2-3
CSVVQDPPDTQYF
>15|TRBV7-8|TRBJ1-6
CASSITRNYNSPLHF